This T cell receptor beta chain came from a study of control samples from healthy donors and cancer patients. Libraries were prepared by immunoSEQ multiplex PCR; TCRdb keeps only in-frame clonotypes and omits some of them. The table records just under 150,000 clones, 75% to 95% of them present only once. There are 14 residues in the CDR3. Trimming took 5 bases from V and 6 from J; bases not matched to a gene: 4. Germline assignment: CDR1 MNHNY and CDR2 SVGAGI (reference sequence). This TCR was sampled from a man aged 30 to 45 in good health. Input material: blood. V usage is TRBV6-6 and J usage is TRBJ1-5, with 10 bases identical to TRBD1. CDR3 protein: CASSRQGASQPQHF. The DNA of the CDR3 is TGTGCCAGCAGTCGACAGGGGGCCAGTCAGCCCCAGCATTTT.